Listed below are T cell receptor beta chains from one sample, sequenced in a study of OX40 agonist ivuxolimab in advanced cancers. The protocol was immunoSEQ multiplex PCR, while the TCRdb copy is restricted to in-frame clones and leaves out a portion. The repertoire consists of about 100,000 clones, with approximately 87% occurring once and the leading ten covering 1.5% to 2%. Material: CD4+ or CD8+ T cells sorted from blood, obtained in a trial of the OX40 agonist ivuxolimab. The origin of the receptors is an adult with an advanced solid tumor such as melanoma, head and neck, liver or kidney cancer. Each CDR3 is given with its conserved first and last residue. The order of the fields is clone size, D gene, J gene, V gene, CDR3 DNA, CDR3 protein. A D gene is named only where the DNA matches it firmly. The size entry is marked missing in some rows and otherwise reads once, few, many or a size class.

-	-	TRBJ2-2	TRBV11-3	TGTGCCAGCAGCTTAGTGAGCACCGGGGAGCTGTTTTTT	CASSLVSTGELFF
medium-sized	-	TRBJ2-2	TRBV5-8	TGTGCCAGCAGGGAGGTAGGGCGCACCGGGGAGCTGTTTTTT	CASREVGRTGELFF
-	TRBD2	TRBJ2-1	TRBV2	TGTGCCAGCAGTGAAGCGCTTATAGCGGGAGGGGGGTATGAGCAGTTCTTC	CASSEALIAGGGYEQFF
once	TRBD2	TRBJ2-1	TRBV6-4	TGTGCCAGCACCCTACTAGCGGGAGTAACCAATGAGCAGTTCTTC	CASTLLAGVTNEQFF
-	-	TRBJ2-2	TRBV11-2	TGTGCCAGCAGTTATCAGTTCCTCGCGAACACCGGGGAGCTGTTTTTT	CASSYQFLANTGELFF
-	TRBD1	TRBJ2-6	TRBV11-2	TGTGCCAGCAGCATAAGGGACAGCAGGGGTACTGGGGCCAACGTCCTGACTTTC	CASSIRDSRGTGANVLTF
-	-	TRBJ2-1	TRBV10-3	TGTGCCATCAGTCTCAGTTATTGGAGCTCCTACAATGAGCAGTTCTTC	CAISLSYWSSYNEQFF
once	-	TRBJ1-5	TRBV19	TGTGCCAGTAGTATATCGAAGGGTCAGCCCCAGCATTTT	CASSISKGQPQHF
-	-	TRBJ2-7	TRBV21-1	TGTGCCAGCAGCAAAGGAGAGCGGGGGCCTTCCTACGAGCAGTACTTC	CASSKGERGPSYEQYF
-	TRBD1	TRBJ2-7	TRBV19	TGTGCCAGTAGGGCCGGGACAGGGTTCTACGAGCAGTACTTC	CASRAGTGFYEQYF
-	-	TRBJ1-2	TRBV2	TGTGCCAGCAGCCCCCGACTCGGTTATGGCTACACCTTC	CASSPRLGYGYTF
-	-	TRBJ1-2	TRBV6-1	TGTGCCAGCACCCGGGACCCTAACTATGGCTACACCTTC	CASTRDPNYGYTF
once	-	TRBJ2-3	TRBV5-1	TGCGCCAGCAGGGGAAATACAGATACGCAGTATTTT	CASRGNTDTQYF
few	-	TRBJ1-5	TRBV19	TGTGCCTGCGGGCTACAGGGATCTCAGCCCCAGCATTTT	CACGLQGSQPQHF
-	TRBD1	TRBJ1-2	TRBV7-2	TGTGCCAGCAGCTTTACAGGGGCAAATTCCTATGGCTACACCTTC	CASSFTGANSYGYTF
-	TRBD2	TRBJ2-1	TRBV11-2	TGTGCCAGCAGCTTATCTAGCGGCCCGCACAATGAGCAGTTCTTC	CASSLSSGPHNEQFF
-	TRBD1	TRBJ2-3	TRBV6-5	TGTGCCAGCAGGCAACAGGGGAGCACAGATACGCAGTATTTT	CASRQQGSTDTQYF
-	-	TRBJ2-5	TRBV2	TGTGCCAGCAGCGCTCTAGGGCTGCAAGAGACCCAGTACTTC	CASSALGLQETQYF
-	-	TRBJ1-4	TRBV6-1	TGTGCCAGCAGGCTCGGGACCTGGACGGAAAAACTGTTTTTT	CASRLGTWTEKLFF
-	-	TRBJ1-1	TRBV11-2	TGTGCCAGCAGCTCTCGGTCGGGGGTGAACACTGAAGCTTTCTTT	CASSSRSGVNTEAFF
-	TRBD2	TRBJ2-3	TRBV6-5	TGTGCCAGCAGTTACTTTAGCGGGGGTGGTACAGATACGCAGTATTTT	CASSYFSGGGTDTQYF
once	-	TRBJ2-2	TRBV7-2	TGTGCCAGCAGCTCCCGGGCCGGGTCTTACGGGGAGCTGTTTTTT	CASSSRAGSYGELFF
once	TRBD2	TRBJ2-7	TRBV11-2	TGTGCCAGCAGCTTAGGCGGCGGGGGGACTCCGGGCGAGCAGTACTTC	CASSLGGGGTPGEQYF
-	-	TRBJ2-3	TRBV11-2	TGTGCCAGCAGCCCAGGAGCGGGTGCGACAGATACGCAGTATTTT	CASSPGAGATDTQYF
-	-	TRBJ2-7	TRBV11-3	TGTGCCAGCAGCTTAGACGACAGGTACGAGCAGTACTTC	CASSLDDRYEQYF
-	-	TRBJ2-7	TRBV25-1	TGTGCCAGCAGTGGGGACTTTTTCTACGAGCAGTACTTC	CASSGDFFYEQYF
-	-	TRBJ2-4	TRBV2	TGTGCCAGCAGTGACGGGGCCGACGTCAGAAACATTCAGTACTTC	CASSDGADVRNIQYF
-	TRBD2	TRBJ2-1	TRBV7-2	TGTGCCAGCAGCTTAGGCGGGAGTTTTGGGGGATACAATGAGCAGTTCTTC	CASSLGGSFGGYNEQFF
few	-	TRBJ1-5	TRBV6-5	TGTGCCAGCAGTTACTCGAGAAGTTATCAGCCCCAGCATTTT	CASSYSRSYQPQHF
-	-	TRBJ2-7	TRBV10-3	TGTGCCATCAGACCAGGGGAGGGCTACGAGCAGTACTTC	CAIRPGEGYEQYF
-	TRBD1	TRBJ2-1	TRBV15	TGTGCCACCAGCAGAGGGGACAGGGGTTCAGGCAATGAGCAGTTCTTC	CATSRGDRGSGNEQFF